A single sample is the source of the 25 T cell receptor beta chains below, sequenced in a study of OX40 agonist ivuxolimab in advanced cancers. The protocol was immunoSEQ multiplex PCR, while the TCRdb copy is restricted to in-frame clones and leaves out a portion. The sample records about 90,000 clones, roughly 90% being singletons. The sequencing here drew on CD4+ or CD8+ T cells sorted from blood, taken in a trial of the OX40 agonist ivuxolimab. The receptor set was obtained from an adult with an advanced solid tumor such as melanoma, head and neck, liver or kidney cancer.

The CDR3 coding sequence is TGTGCCAGTAGTACAGGGGGCGCTAGGTCAGATACGCAGTATTTT. It translates to CASSTGGARSDTQYF. This chain uses TRBV19 with TRBJ2-3; 8 nucleotides align to TRBD1. V lost 4 bases, J lost 4 bases, and 7 bases stayed unmatched. There are 15 residues in the CDR3. Germline-derived CDR1 and CDR2 are LNHDA and SQIVND (reference sequence). Full variable domain (remainder filled in from reference TRBV19 and TRBJ2-3): DGGITQSPKYLFRKEGQNVTLSCEQNLNHDAMYWYRQDPGQGLRLIYYSQIVNDFQKGDIAEGYSVSREKKESFPLTVTSAQKNPTAFYLCASSTGGARSDTQYFGPGTRLTVL.

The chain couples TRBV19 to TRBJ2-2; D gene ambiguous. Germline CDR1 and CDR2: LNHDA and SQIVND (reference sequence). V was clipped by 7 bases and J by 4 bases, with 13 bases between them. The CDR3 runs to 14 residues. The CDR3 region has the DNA TGTGCCAGTAATTTCGCAATCGGCACCGGGGAGCTGTTTTTT. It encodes CASNFAIGTGELFF.

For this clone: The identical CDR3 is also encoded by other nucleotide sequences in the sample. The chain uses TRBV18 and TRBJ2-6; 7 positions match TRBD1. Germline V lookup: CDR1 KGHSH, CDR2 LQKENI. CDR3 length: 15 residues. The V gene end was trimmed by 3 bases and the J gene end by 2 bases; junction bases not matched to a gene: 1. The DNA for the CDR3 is TGTGCCAGCTCACCCCAGGGGGCTGGGGCCAACGTCCTGACTTTC. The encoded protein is CASSPQGAGANVLTF.

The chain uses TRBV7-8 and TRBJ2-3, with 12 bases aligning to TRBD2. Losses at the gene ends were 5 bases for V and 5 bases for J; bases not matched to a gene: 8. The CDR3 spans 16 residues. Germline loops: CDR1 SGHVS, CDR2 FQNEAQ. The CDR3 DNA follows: TGTGCCAGCAGCGCTCGACTAGCGGGAGATAGAGATACGCAGTATTTT. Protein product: CASSARLAGDRDTQYF.

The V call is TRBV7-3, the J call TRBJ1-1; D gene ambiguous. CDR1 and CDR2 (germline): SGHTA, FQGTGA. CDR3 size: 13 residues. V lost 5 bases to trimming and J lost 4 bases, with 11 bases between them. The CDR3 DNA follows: TGTGCCAGCAGCGCCCTCAAGGGCACTGAAGCTTTCTTT. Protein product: CASSALKGTEAFF.

The CDR3 spells CASSDNPGREQYF. The CDR3 DNA sequence: TGTGCCAGTAGTGACAATCCCGGACGCGAGCAGTACTTC. V and J are TRBV19 and TRBJ2-7; D uncertain. V was clipped by 5 bases and J by 6 bases, with 14 bases between them. CDR3 length: 13 amino acids. Germline CDR1 is LNHDA and CDR2 is SQIVND (reference sequence). The full variable domain, completed using reference TRBV19 and TRBJ2-7, is DGGITQSPKYLFRKEGQNVTLSCEQNLNHDAMYWYRQDPGQGLRLIYYSQIVNDFQKGDIAEGYSVSREKKESFPLTVTSAQKNPTAFYLCASSDNPGREQYFGPGTRLTVT.

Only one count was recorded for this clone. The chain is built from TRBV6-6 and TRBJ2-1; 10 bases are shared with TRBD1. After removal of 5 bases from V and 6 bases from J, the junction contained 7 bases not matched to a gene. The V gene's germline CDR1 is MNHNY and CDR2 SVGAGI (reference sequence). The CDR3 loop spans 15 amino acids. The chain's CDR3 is CASSTRDRGSNEQFF. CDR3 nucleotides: TGTGCCAGCAGTACCCGGGACAGGGGATCCAATGAGCAGTTCTTC.

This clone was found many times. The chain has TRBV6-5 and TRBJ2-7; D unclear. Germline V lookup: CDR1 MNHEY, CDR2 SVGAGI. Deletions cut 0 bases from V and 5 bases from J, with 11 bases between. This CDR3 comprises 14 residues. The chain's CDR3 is CASSYSVLRDEQYF. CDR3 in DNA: TGTGCCAGCAGTTACTCGGTGTTACGCGACGAGCAGTACTTC.

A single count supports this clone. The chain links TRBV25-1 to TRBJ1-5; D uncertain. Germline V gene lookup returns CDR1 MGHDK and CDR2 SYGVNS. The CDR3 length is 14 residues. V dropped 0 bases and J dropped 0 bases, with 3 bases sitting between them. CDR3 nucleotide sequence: TGTGCCAGCAGTGAATATGCTAGCAATCAGCCCCAGCATTTT. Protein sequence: CASSEYASNQPQHF.

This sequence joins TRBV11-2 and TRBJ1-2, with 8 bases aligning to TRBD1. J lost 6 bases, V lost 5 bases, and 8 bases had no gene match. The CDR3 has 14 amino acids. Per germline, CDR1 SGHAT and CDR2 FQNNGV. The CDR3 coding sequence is TGTGCCAGCAGCGATCAGGGGGCGATCGATGGCTACACCTTC. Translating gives CASSDQGAIDGYTF.

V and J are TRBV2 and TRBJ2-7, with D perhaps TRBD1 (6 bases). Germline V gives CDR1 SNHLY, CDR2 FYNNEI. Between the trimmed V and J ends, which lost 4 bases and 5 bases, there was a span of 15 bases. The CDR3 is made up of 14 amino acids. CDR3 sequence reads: CASSGLRTVNEQYF. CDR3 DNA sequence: TGTGCCAGCAGTGGACTTCGGACAGTAAACGAGCAGTACTTC. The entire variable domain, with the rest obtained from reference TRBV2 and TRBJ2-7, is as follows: EPEVTQTPSHQVTQMGQEVILRCVPISNHLYFYWYRQILGQKVEFLVSFYNNEISEKSEIFDDQFSVERPDGSNFTLKIRSTKLEDSAMYFCASSGLRTVNEQYFGPGTRLTVT.

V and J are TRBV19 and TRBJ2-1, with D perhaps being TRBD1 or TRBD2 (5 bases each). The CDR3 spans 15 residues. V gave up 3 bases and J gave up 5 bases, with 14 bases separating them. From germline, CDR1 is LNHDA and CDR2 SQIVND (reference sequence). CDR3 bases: TGTGCCAGTAGTATTGAGGGCAGGGTAAACAATGAGCAGTTCTTC. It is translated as CASSIEGRVNNEQFF.

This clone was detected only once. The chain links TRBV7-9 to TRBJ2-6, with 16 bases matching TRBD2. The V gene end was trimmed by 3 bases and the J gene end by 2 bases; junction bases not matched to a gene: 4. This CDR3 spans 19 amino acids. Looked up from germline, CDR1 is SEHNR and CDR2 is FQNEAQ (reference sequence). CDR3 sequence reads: CASSFGTSGRVTGANVLTF. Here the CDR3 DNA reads TGTGCCAGCAGCTTCGGGACTAGCGGGAGGGTTACTGGGGCCAACGTCCTGACTTTC. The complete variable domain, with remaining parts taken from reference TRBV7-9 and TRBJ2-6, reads DTGVSQNPRHKITKRGQNVTFRCDPISEHNRLYWYRQTLGQGPEFLTYFQNEAQLEKSRLLSDRFSAERPKGSFSTLEIQRTEQGDSAMYLCASSFGTSGRVTGANVLTFGAGSRLTVL.

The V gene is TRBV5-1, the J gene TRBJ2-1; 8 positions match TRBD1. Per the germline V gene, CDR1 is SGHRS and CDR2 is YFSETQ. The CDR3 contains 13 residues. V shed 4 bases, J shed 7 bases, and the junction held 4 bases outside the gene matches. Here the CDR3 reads CASSAGQANEQFF. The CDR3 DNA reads TGCGCCAGCAGCGCGGGACAGGCGAATGAGCAGTTCTTC.

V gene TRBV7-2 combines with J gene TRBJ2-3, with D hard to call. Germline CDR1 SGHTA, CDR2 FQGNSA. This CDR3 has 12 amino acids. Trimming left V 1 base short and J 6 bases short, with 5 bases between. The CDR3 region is CASSLGWDTQYF. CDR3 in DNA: TGTGCCAGCAGCTTAGGTTGGGATACGCAGTATTTT.

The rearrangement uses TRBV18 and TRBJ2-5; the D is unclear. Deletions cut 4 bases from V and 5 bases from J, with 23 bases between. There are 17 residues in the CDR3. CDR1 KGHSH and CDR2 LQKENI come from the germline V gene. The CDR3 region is CASSLLPGIGIRETQYF. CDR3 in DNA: TGTGCCAGCTCACTCCTCCCCGGAATAGGGATAAGGGAGACCCAGTACTTC. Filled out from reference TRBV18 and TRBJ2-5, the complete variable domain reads NAGVMQNPRHLVRRRGQEARLRCSPMKGHSHVYWYRQLPEEGLKFMVYLQKENIIDESGMPKERFSAEFPKEGPSILRIQQVVRGDSAAYFCASSLLPGIGIRETQYFGPGTRLLVL.

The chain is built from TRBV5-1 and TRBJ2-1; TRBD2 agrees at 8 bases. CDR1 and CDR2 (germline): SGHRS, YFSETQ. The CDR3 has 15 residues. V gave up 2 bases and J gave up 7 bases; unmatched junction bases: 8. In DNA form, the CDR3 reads TGCGCCAGCAGCTTCAGTGTCTTAGCGGGGAATGAGCAGTTCTTC. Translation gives CASSFSVLAGNEQFF.

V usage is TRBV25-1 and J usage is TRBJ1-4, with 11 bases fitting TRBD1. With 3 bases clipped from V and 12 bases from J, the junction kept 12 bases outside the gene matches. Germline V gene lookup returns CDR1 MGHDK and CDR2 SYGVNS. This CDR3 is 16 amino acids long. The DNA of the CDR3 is TGTGCCAGCAGTGATACCCTCGGACAGGGGGCAACGGAACTGTTTTTT. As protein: CASSDTLGQGATELFF.

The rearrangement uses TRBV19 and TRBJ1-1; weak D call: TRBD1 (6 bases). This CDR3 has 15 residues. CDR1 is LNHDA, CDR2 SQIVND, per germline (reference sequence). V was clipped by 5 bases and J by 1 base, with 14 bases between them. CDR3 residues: CASSVSQGANTEAFF. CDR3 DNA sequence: TGTGCCAGTAGTGTCTCACAGGGCGCGAACACTGAAGCTTTCTTT.

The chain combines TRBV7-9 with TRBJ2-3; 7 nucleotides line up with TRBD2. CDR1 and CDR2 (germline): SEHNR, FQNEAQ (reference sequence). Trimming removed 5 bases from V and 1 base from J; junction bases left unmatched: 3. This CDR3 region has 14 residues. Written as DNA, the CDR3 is TGTGCCAGCAGCGGGAGGGCCGGCACAGATACGCAGTATTTT. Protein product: CASSGRAGTDTQYF.

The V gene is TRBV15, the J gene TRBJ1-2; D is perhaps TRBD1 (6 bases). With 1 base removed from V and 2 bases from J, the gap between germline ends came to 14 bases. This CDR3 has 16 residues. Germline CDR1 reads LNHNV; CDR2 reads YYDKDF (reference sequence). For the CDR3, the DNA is TGTGCCACCAGCAGAGGTAGCCCGACAGGAAACTATGGCTACACCTTC. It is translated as CATSRGSPTGNYGYTF. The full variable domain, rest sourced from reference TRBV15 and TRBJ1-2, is DAMVIQNPRYQVTQFGKPVTLSCSQTLNHNVMYWYQQKSSQAPKLLFHYYDKDFNNEADTPDNFQSRRPNTSFCFLDIRSPGLGDTAMYLCATSRGSPTGNYGYTFGSGTRLTVV.

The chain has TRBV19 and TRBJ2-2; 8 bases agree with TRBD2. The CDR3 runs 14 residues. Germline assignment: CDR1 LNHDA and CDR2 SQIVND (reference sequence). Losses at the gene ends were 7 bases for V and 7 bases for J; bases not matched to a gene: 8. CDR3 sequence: CASIGRARNGELFF. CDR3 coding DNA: TGTGCCAGTATCGGGAGGGCCAGGAACGGGGAGCTGTTTTTT.

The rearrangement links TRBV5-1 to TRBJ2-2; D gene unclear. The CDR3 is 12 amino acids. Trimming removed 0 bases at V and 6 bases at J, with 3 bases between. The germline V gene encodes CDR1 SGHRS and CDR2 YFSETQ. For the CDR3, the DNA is TGCGCCAGCAGCTTGGGCGCCGGGGAGCTGTTTTTT. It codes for CASSLGAGELFF.

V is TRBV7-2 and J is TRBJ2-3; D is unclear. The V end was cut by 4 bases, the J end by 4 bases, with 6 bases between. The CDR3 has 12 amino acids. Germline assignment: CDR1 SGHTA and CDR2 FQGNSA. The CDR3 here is CASSSYPDTQYF. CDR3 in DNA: TGTGCCAGCAGCTCTTACCCAGATACGCAGTATTTT.

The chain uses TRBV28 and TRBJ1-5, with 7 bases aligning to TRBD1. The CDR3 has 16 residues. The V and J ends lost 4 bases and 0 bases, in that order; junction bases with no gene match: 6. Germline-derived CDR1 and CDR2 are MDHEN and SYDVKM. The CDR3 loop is CASSSLGDSSNQPQHF. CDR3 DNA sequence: TGTGCCAGCAGTTCGCTGGGGGACAGTAGCAATCAGCCCCAGCATTTT. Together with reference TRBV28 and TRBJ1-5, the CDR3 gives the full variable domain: DVKVTQSSRYLVKRTGEKVFLECVQDMDHENMFWYRQDPGLGLRLIYFSYDVKMKEKGDIPEGYSVSREKKERFSLILESASTNQTSMYLCASSSLGDSSNQPQHFGDGTRLSIL.